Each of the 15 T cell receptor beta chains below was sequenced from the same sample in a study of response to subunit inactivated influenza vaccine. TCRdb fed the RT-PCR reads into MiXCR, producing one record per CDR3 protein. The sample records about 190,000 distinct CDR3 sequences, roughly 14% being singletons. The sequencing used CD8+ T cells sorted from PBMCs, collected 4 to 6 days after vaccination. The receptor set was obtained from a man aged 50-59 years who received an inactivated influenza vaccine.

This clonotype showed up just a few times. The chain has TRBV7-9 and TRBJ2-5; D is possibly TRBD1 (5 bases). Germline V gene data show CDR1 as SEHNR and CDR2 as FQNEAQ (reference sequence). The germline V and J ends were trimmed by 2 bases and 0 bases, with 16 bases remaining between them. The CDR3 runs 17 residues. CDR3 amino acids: CASSLPTGPGYQETQYF. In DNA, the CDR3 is TGTGCCAGCAGCTTACCCACAGGACCTGGGTACCAAGAGACCCAGTACTTC. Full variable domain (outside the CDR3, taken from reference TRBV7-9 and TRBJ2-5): DTGVSQNPRHKITKRGQNVTFRCDPISEHNRLYWYRQTLGQGPEFLTYFQNEAQLEKSRLLSDRFSAERPKGSFSTLEIQRTEQGDSAMYLCASSLPTGPGYQETQYFGPGTRLLVL.

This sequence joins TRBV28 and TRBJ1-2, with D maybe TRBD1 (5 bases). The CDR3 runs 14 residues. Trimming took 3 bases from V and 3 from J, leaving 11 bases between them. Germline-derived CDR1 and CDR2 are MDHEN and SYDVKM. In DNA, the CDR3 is TGTGCCAGCAGTTTGGCAGGGACCCACTATGGCTACACCTTC. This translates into CASSLAGTHYGYTF.

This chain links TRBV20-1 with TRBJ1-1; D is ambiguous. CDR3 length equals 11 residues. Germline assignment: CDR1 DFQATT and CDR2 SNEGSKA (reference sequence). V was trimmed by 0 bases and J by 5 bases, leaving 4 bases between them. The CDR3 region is CSARDMTEAFF. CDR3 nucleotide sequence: TGCAGTGCTAGAGATATGACTGAAGCTTTCTTT.

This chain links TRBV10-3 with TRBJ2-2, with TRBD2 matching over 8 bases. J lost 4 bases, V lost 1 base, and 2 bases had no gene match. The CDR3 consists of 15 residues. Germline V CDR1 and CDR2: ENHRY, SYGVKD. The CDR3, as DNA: TGTGCCATCAGTGAGTTCAGCGGGGGCACCGGGGAGCTGTTTTTT. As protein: CAISEFSGGTGELFF.

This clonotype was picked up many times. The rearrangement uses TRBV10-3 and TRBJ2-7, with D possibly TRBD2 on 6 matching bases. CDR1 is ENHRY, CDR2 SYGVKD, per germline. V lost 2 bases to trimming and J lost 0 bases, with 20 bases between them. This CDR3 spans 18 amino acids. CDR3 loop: CAISEGGDVGGVSYEQYF. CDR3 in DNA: TGTGCCATCAGTGAGGGGGGAGACGTCGGAGGGGTCTCCTACGAGCAGTACTTC.

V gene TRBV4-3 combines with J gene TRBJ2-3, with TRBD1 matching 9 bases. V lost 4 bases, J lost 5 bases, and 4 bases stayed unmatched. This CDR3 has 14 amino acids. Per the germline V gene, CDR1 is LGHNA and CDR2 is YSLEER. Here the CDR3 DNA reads TGCGCCAGCAGCCGAGGACAGGGGAAAGATACGCAGTATTTT. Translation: CASSRGQGKDTQYF.

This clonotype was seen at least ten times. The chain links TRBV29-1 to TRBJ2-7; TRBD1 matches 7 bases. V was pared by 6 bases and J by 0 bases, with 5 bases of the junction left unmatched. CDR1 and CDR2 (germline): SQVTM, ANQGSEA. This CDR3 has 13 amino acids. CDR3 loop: CSVGTAVSYEQYF. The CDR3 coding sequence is TGCAGCGTGGGGACAGCAGTCTCCTACGAGCAGTACTTC.

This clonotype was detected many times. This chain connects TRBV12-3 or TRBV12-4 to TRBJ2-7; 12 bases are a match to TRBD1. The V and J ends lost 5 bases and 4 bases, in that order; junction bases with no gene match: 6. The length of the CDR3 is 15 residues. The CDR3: CASSIGTGGQYEQYF. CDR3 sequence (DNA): TGTGCCAGCAGTATCGGGACAGGGGGCCAGTACGAGCAGTACTTC.

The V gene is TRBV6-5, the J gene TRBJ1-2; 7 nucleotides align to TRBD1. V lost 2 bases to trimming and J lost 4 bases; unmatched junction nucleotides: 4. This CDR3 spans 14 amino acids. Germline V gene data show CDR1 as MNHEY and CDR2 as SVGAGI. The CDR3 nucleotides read TGTGCCAGCAGTTACCAAACAGGGGTCTATGGCTACACCTTC. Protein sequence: CASSYQTGVYGYTF.

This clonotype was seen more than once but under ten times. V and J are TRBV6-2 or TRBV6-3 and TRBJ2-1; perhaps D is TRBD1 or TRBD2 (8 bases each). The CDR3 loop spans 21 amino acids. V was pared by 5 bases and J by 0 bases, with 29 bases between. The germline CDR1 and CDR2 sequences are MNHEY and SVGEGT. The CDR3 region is CASSLIQGEGLAVSSYNEQFF. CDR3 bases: TGTGCCAGCAGTCTCATACAGGGGGAAGGACTAGCCGTTAGCTCCTACAATGAGCAGTTCTTC.

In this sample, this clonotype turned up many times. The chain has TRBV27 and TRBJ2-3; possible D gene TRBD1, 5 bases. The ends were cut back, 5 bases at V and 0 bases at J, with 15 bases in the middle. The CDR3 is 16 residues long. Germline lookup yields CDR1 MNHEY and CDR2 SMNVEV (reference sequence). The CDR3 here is CASSALDSPSTDTQYF. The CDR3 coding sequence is TGTGCCAGCAGTGCCCTCGACAGCCCTAGCACAGATACGCAGTATTTT.

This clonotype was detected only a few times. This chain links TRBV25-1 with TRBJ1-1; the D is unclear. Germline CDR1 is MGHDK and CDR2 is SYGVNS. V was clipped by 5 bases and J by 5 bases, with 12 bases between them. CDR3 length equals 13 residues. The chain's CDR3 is CASSMGWRTEAFF. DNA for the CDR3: TGTGCCAGCAGTATGGGGTGGAGGACTGAAGCTTTCTTT. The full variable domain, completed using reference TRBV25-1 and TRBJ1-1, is EADIYQTPRYLVIGTGKKITLECSQTMGHDKMYWYQQDPGMELHLIHYSYGVNSTEKGDLSSESTVSRIRTEHFPLTLESARPSHTSQYLCASSMGWRTEAFFGQGTRLTVV.

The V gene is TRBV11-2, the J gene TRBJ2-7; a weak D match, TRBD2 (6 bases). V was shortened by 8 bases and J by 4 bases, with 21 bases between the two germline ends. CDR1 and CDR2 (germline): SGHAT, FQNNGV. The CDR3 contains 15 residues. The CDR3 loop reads CASCYYIAVPYEQYF. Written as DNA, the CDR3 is TGTGCCAGCTGCTACTACATAGCGGTACCTTACGAGCAGTACTTC.

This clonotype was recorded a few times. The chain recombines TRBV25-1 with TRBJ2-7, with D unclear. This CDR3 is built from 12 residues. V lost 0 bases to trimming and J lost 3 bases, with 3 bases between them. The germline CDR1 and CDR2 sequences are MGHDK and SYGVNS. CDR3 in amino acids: CASSEYHYEQYF. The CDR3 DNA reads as TGTGCCAGCAGTGAATATCACTACGAGCAGTACTTC.

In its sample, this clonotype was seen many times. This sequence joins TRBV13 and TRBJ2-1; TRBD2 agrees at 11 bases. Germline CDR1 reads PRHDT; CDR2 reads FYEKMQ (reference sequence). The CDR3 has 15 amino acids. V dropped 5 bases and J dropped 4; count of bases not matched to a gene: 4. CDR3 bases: TGTGCCAGCAGCCGGGGGACTAGCGGATACAATGAGCAGTTCTTC. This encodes CASSRGTSGYNEQFF.